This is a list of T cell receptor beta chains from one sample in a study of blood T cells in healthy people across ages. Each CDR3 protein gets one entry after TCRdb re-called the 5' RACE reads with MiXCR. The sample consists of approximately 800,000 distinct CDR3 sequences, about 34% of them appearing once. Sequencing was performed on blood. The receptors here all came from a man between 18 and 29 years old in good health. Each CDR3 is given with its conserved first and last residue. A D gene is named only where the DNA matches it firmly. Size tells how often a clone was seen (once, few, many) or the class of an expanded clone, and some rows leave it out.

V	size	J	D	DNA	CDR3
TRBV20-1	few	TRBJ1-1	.	TGCAGTGCTAGATCCACCATGGGCAGGGACACGAATGAAGCTTTCTTT	CSARSTMGRDTNEAFF
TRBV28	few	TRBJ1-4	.	TGTGCCAGCAGTTTCAGGGACGCCGTTGAAAAACTGTTTTTT	CASSFRDAVEKLFF
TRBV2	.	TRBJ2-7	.	TGTGCCAGCAGTGAAGGGGACGGAAACTACGAGCAGTACTTC	CASSEGDGNYEQYF
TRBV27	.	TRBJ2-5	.	TGTGCCAGCAGTCGGGACTTCCCGGGGGAGACCCAGTACTTC	CASSRDFPGETQYF
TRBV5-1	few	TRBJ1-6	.	TGCGCCAGCAGCCCCGCGGGGGCAAATTCACCCCTCCACTTT	CASSPAGANSPLHF
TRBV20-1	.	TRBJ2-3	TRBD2	TGCAGTGCCGCCGTCCAGTCCAGCGGGGGGGCACTTGGTGGGGCAGATACGCAGTATTTT	CSAAVQSSGGALGGADTQYF
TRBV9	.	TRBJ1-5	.	TGTGCCAGCTGCGTAGCTACGGTAAATCAGCCCCAGCATTTT	CASCVATVNQPQHF
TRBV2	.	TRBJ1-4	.	TGTGCCAGCACCGTCGAGGGCAGGGAAAATGAAAAACTGTTTTTT	CASTVEGRENEKLFF
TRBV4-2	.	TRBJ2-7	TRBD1	TGTGACAGCAGCCAAGAGATCGGCAGGGGGTTGTTAGCCGAGCAGTACTTC	CDSSQEIGRGLLAEQYF
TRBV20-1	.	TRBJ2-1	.	TGCAGTGCTAGAGATGTTTTGACTAGGGTCAATGAGCAGTTCTTC	CSARDVLTRVNEQFF
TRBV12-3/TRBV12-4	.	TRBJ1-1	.	TGTGCCAGCATGGGACACTTGAACACTGAAGCTTTCTTT	CASMGHLNTEAFF
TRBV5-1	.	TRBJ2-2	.	TGCGCCAGCAGCTTGTTAGGAGACACCGGGGAGCTGTTTTTT	CASSLLGDTGELFF
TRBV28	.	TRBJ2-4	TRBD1	TGTGCCAGCAGAACGGGACAGGGGACCAAAAACATTCAGTACTTC	CASRTGQGTKNIQYF
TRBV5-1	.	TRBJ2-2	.	TGCGCCAGCAGCTCCTACAGGGAGCCGAACACCGGGGAGCTGTTTTTT	CASSSYREPNTGELFF
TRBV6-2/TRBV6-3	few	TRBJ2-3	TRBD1	TGTGCCAGCAGTCCCGGGACAGGGGCGGGAGATACGCAGTATTTT	CASSPGTGAGDTQYF
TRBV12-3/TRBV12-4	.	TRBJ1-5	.	TGTGCCAGCAGTAACACAGGGTTTAGGGGCAATCAGCCCCAGCATTTT	CASSNTGFRGNQPQHF
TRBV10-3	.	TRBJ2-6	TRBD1	TGTGCCATCGCCACCGGGACAGGGGGCTCTGGGGCCAACGTCCTGACTTTC	CAIATGTGGSGANVLTF